This T cell receptor (beta chain) was captured by sequencing in a study of shared clonotypes between healthy human individuals. Data came from immunoSEQ multiplex PCR; TCRdb stores just in-frame clones and leaves some out. The table includes more than 2,000,000 clones, approximately 93% detected once. The origin of this receptor is a man aged 18 to 29 in good health. Some clones in this sample may be carry-over from other donors' samples. The sequenced sample was naive CD4+ T cells from PBMCs. Regarding subset: CD45RA+ positively selected.

The CDR3 DNA follows: TGTGCCAGCAGCCCCGCAGGGGCACGGGGCGGCGGGGAGCTGTTTTTT. This sequence encodes CASSPAGARGGGELFF. The rearrangement uses TRBV7-3 and TRBJ2-2; weak D call: TRBD1 (6 bases). Per germline, CDR1 SGHTA and CDR2 FQGTGA. The CDR3 totals 16 residues. V was pared by 5 bases and J by 7 bases, with 20 bases between.